This is a list of T cell receptor beta chains from one sample in a study of cytomegalovirus exposure and HLA in healthy donors. Method: immunoSEQ multiplex PCR; TCRdb's copy keeps in-frame clones and lacks some. The sample lists approximately 140,000 clones, about 90% occurring once. The sequenced sample was PBMCs. Receptors originate from a man aged 18 to 30 in good health and CMV-seronegative. The CDR3 runs from the conserved cysteine through the conserved F or W. A D gene is named only where the DNA matches it firmly. Expanded clones get a size class; other rows say once, few or many, or leave the size out.

d_gene: TRBD2; v_gene: TRBV4-2; j_gene: TRBJ2-3; abundance: NA; CDR3nt: TGTGCCAGCAGCGATAGGACTAGAGGTTTTGGTGATACGCAGTATTTT; CDR3aa: CASSDRTRGFGDTQYF
d_gene: NA; v_gene: TRBV5-1; j_gene: TRBJ1-1; abundance: once; CDR3nt: TGCGCCAGCAGCTTGAGCGATAACACTGAAGCTTTCTTT; CDR3aa: CASSLSDNTEAFF
d_gene: NA; v_gene: TRBV7-9; j_gene: TRBJ1-5; abundance: few; CDR3nt: TGTGCCAGCAGTTATAGCAATCAGCCCCAGCATTTT; CDR3aa: CASSYSNQPQHF
d_gene: NA; v_gene: TRBV19; j_gene: TRBJ1-5; abundance: NA; CDR3nt: TGTGCCAGTAGTATTATGGGCCAGGGCAACAATCAGCCCCAGCATTTT; CDR3aa: CASSIMGQGNNQPQHF
d_gene: NA; v_gene: TRBV28; j_gene: TRBJ2-5; abundance: NA; CDR3nt: TGTGCCAGCAGTTCTCAGGGGATTCTCCAAGAGACCCAGTACTTC; CDR3aa: CASSSQGILQETQYF
d_gene: TRBD1; v_gene: TRBV4-1; j_gene: TRBJ1-2; abundance: once; CDR3nt: TGCGCCAGCAGCCACCCAGGGGGAGTCGGCTATGGCTACACCTTC; CDR3aa: CASSHPGGVGYGYTF
d_gene: TRBD1; v_gene: TRBV7-9; j_gene: TRBJ2-7; abundance: NA; CDR3nt: TGTGCCAGCAGCTTAGCACAGGGGAAAACCTACGAGCAGTACTTC; CDR3aa: CASSLAQGKTYEQYF
d_gene: NA; v_gene: TRBV5-1; j_gene: TRBJ1-6; abundance: NA; CDR3nt: TGCGCCAGCAGAGCTGTTAATTCACCCCTCCACTTT; CDR3aa: CASRAVNSPLHF
d_gene: NA; v_gene: TRBV9; j_gene: TRBJ2-5; abundance: NA; CDR3nt: TGTGCCAGCGCCGGGATAAACCAAGAGACCCAGTACTTC; CDR3aa: CASAGINQETQYF
d_gene: TRBD1; v_gene: TRBV11-3; j_gene: TRBJ2-1; abundance: NA; CDR3nt: TGTGCCAGCAGCTTAGATACAGGGGGCAGTTATAATGAGCAGTTCTTC; CDR3aa: CASSLDTGGSYNEQFF
d_gene: TRBD1; v_gene: TRBV5-1; j_gene: TRBJ2-2; abundance: many; CDR3nt: TGCGCCAGCAGCCCTACCGGGACAGGGGCTACCGGGGAGCTGTTTTTT; CDR3aa: CASSPTGTGATGELFF
d_gene: NA; v_gene: TRBV28; j_gene: TRBJ1-1; abundance: NA; CDR3nt: TGTGCCAGCAGTCTAATCCACCAGGGCACTGAAGCTTTCTTT; CDR3aa: CASSLIHQGTEAFF
d_gene: NA; v_gene: TRBV6-5; j_gene: TRBJ1-1; abundance: NA; CDR3nt: TGTGCCAGCCAACGGGATTTTATGAACACTGAAGCTTTCTTT; CDR3aa: CASQRDFMNTEAFF
d_gene: TRBD2; v_gene: TRBV9; j_gene: TRBJ2-3; abundance: NA; CDR3nt: TGTGCCAGCGGTTGGGGGTCGGCGGGAGGTACTAGCACAGATACGCAGTATTTT; CDR3aa: CASGWGSAGGTSTDTQYF
d_gene: TRBD2; v_gene: TRBV5-6; j_gene: TRBJ2-3; abundance: few; CDR3nt: TGTGCCAGCAGCAGGGGGACTAGCGGGAGTAGGACAGATACGCAGTATTTT; CDR3aa: CASSRGTSGSRTDTQYF
d_gene: NA; v_gene: TRBV7-8; j_gene: TRBJ2-7; abundance: few; CDR3nt: TGTGCCAGCAGCTTAGGGGTGACAGGACGGGGCGAGCAGTACTTC; CDR3aa: CASSLGVTGRGEQYF
d_gene: NA; v_gene: TRBV30; j_gene: TRBJ2-1; abundance: NA; CDR3nt: TGTGCCTGGAGTGTACAAGATGAGCAGTTCTTC; CDR3aa: CAWSVQDEQFF
d_gene: NA; v_gene: TRBV5-1; j_gene: TRBJ1-6; abundance: NA; CDR3nt: TGCGCCAGCAGCGTGGCTGGAGGGTGGTCACCCCTCCACTTT; CDR3aa: CASSVAGGWSPLHF
d_gene: TRBD1; v_gene: TRBV27; j_gene: TRBJ1-1; abundance: NA; CDR3nt: TGTGCCAGCATGTCCGGACAGGGGGTGGTAATCTTT; CDR3aa: CASMSGQGVVIF
d_gene: NA; v_gene: TRBV19; j_gene: TRBJ2-7; abundance: once; CDR3nt: TGTGCCAGTAGTACAGGGGACGGGACCTCCTACGAGCAGTACTTC; CDR3aa: CASSTGDGTSYEQYF
d_gene: TRBD1; v_gene: TRBV6-1; j_gene: TRBJ2-2; abundance: few; CDR3nt: TGTGCCAGCAGGACAGGGGACACCGGGGAGCTGTTTTTT; CDR3aa: CASRTGDTGELFF
d_gene: NA; v_gene: TRBV7-2; j_gene: TRBJ2-3; abundance: NA; CDR3nt: TGTGCCAGCAGCTTAGCCGCTAGGCTGACAGATACGCAGTATTTT; CDR3aa: CASSLAARLTDTQYF
d_gene: NA; v_gene: TRBV4-3; j_gene: TRBJ2-7; abundance: NA; CDR3nt: TGCGCCAGCAGCCGGAAGGACATGGAAGGAAACGAGCAGTACTTC; CDR3aa: CASSRKDMEGNEQYF
d_gene: NA; v_gene: TRBV5-8; j_gene: TRBJ2-6; abundance: NA; CDR3nt: TGTGCCAGCAGCTTTGGCAACTCTGGGGCCAACGTCCTGACTTTC; CDR3aa: CASSFGNSGANVLTF
d_gene: NA; v_gene: TRBV23-1; j_gene: TRBJ2-7; abundance: NA; CDR3nt: TGCGCCAGCAGTCCACAGGGTAGATACGAGCAGTACTTC; CDR3aa: CASSPQGRYEQYF
d_gene: NA; v_gene: TRBV11-3; j_gene: TRBJ2-2; abundance: NA; CDR3nt: TGTGCCAGCAGCTCCCGGAGGACCTCGAACACCGGGGAGCTGTTTTTT; CDR3aa: CASSSRRTSNTGELFF
d_gene: TRBD1; v_gene: TRBV7-9; j_gene: TRBJ2-7; abundance: once; CDR3nt: TGTGCCAGCAGCTTGCGGACAGGGTCTCTCGAGCAGTACTTC; CDR3aa: CASSLRTGSLEQYF
d_gene: TRBD1; v_gene: TRBV5-6; j_gene: TRBJ1-2; abundance: NA; CDR3nt: TGTGCCAGCAGCCATAGATTGGGACAGGGGGCTTACTATGGCTACACCTTC; CDR3aa: CASSHRLGQGAYYGYTF
d_gene: TRBD2; v_gene: TRBV5-4; j_gene: TRBJ2-3; abundance: NA; CDR3nt: TGTGCCAGCAGTCTTCGACTAGCTGGGAGCACAGATACGCAGTATTTT; CDR3aa: CASSLRLAGSTDTQYF
d_gene: NA; v_gene: TRBV5-1; j_gene: TRBJ2-7; abundance: NA; CDR3nt: TGCGCCAGCAGCTTTCAGGGCGAGGACGAGCAGTACTTC; CDR3aa: CASSFQGEDEQYF
d_gene: NA; v_gene: TRBV4-1; j_gene: TRBJ1-2; abundance: NA; CDR3nt: TGCGCCAGCAGCCAAGGACCCTTTAGGGACACCTACTATGGCTACACCTTC; CDR3aa: CASSQGPFRDTYYGYTF
d_gene: NA; v_gene: TRBV19; j_gene: TRBJ1-5; abundance: NA; CDR3nt: TGTGCCAGTATTTGGGGGGTGGGCGGATCAACGCGTCAGCCCCAGCATTTT; CDR3aa: CASIWGVGGSTRQPQHF
d_gene: TRBD1; v_gene: TRBV25-1; j_gene: TRBJ1-1; abundance: NA; CDR3nt: TGTGCCAGCAGTGAGACAGGGCGGAACACTGAAGCTTTCTTT; CDR3aa: CASSETGRNTEAFF
d_gene: NA; v_gene: TRBV9; j_gene: TRBJ2-7; abundance: NA; CDR3nt: TGTGCCAGCAGCCTGGGCGGGGTCACCTCCTACGAGCAGTACTTC; CDR3aa: CASSLGGVTSYEQYF
d_gene: TRBD1; v_gene: TRBV19; j_gene: TRBJ1-5; abundance: once; CDR3nt: TGTGCCAGTAGTCTTCTACAGGGGGCTGGCAATCAGCCCCAGCATTTT; CDR3aa: CASSLLQGAGNQPQHF
d_gene: NA; v_gene: TRBV10-2; j_gene: TRBJ2-7; abundance: few; CDR3nt: TGCGCCAGCAGTGAGGCACGGGACAAACTAACCTACGAGCAGTACTTC; CDR3aa: CASSEARDKLTYEQYF
d_gene: NA; v_gene: TRBV19; j_gene: TRBJ2-3; abundance: NA; CDR3nt: TGTGCCAGTAGGGTTGGTACTCGCACAGATACGCAGTATTTT; CDR3aa: CASRVGTRTDTQYF
d_gene: NA; v_gene: TRBV28; j_gene: TRBJ2-5; abundance: once; CDR3nt: TGTGCCAGCAGTTTGGCAGGGGTACAAGAGACCCAGTACTTC; CDR3aa: CASSLAGVQETQYF
d_gene: NA; v_gene: TRBV11-2; j_gene: TRBJ1-2; abundance: NA; CDR3nt: TGTGCCAGCAGCCCCATACAGGCCAGGTTACATGGCTACACCTTC; CDR3aa: CASSPIQARLHGYTF
d_gene: TRBD2; v_gene: TRBV30; j_gene: TRBJ2-1; abundance: NA; CDR3nt: TGTGCCTGGATGCTAGCGGGAGGGCCCTACAATGAGCAGTTCTTC; CDR3aa: CAWMLAGGPYNEQFF
d_gene: NA; v_gene: TRBV14; j_gene: TRBJ1-2; abundance: NA; CDR3nt: TGTGCCAGCAGCCCGCGGGGAAGGGGATACAATTGGGGTGTTGTTGGCTACACCTTC; CDR3aa: CASSPRGRGYNWGVVGYTF
d_gene: NA; v_gene: TRBV2; j_gene: TRBJ1-4; abundance: NA; CDR3nt: TGTGCCAGCTTAGGGGTGTCCTTTTATGCGGACCTTGAAAAACTGTTTTTT; CDR3aa: CASLGVSFYADLEKLFF
d_gene: NA; v_gene: TRBV7-9; j_gene: TRBJ2-3; abundance: NA; CDR3nt: TGTGCCAGCAGCTTAGGCGGGACCCGCACAGATACGCAGTATTTT; CDR3aa: CASSLGGTRTDTQYF
d_gene: NA; v_gene: TRBV5-1; j_gene: TRBJ2-1; abundance: NA; CDR3nt: TGCGCCAGCGGGCCCCTCTCCTACAATGAGCAGTTCTTC; CDR3aa: CASGPLSYNEQFF
d_gene: TRBD2; v_gene: TRBV19; j_gene: TRBJ2-7; abundance: few; CDR3nt: TGTGCCAGTAGTCTACCCGGGACTACATACGAGCAGTACTTC; CDR3aa: CASSLPGTTYEQYF
d_gene: NA; v_gene: TRBV7-2; j_gene: TRBJ2-7; abundance: NA; CDR3nt: TGTGCCAGCAGCCGGGCGTCGGACAGAACCTACGAGCAGTACTTC; CDR3aa: CASSRASDRTYEQYF
d_gene: TRBD2; v_gene: TRBV9; j_gene: TRBJ2-5; abundance: NA; CDR3nt: TGTGCCAGCAGCGTAGGGATAGGAACTAGCGGGACTGGGACGAGGGAGACCCAGTACTTC; CDR3aa: CASSVGIGTSGTGTRETQYF
d_gene: TRBD1; v_gene: TRBV2; j_gene: TRBJ2-1; abundance: NA; CDR3nt: TGTGCCAGCAGGACAGGGGTCGGGGCTAAGCAGTTCTTC; CDR3aa: CASRTGVGAKQFF
d_gene: NA; v_gene: TRBV7-9; j_gene: TRBJ2-7; abundance: NA; CDR3nt: TGTGCCAGCAGCTGGGCCAGGGTGGACGAGCAGTACTTC; CDR3aa: CASSWARVDEQYF
d_gene: TRBD1; v_gene: TRBV7-2; j_gene: TRBJ2-1; abundance: once; CDR3nt: TGTGCCAGCAGCCCCACAGGGGGAACCTACAATGAGCAGTTCTTC; CDR3aa: CASSPTGGTYNEQFF